This record looks at one T cell receptor beta chain sequence and its context. This sample is part of a study of T cells after posttransplantation cyclophosphamide. Germline trimming cut 0 bases from V and 1 base from J; bases unmatched to any gene: 2. The CDR3 sequence is 16 residues long. In germline, CDR1 is SGHNT, CDR2 YYREEE (reference sequence). The assay was immunoSEQ multiplex PCR, and TCRdb's table has in-frame clones only and misses some. The sample lists about 50,000 clones, 94% occurring once. The chain recombines TRBV5-4 with TRBJ2-3, with 10 bases lining up with TRBD2. The clonotype originates from a woman younger than 45 in good health and a related stem cell transplant donor. The source material was PBMCs. The CDR3 DNA is TGTGCCAGCAGCTTGGCGAGCGGGGGGGGCACAGATACGCAGTATTTT. Translating gives CASSLASGGGTDTQYF.